One sample yielded the 25 T cell receptor beta chains listed below, sequenced in a study of cytomegalovirus exposure and HLA in healthy donors. The PCR had 60 Vbeta and 13 Jbeta primers. Assay: immunoSEQ multiplex PCR; the TCRdb copy retains only in-frame clones and omits some. Altogether 110,000 or so clones are present, roughly 80% being singletons, with the ten largest covering less than 5.5%. The specimen sequenced was PBMCs. These receptors were obtained from a woman aged 25 to 45 in good health and CMV-seropositive.

The chain has TRBV6-5 and TRBJ1-2, with D unresolved. CDR3 size: 14 residues. Germline V gene sequence: CDR1 MNHEY, CDR2 SVGAGI. V lost 6 bases to trimming and J lost 0 bases, with 11 bases between them. CDR3 amino acids: CASRTVFANYGYTF. The CDR3 nucleotides are TGTGCCAGCAGAACGGTCTTCGCTAACTATGGCTACACCTTC.

The sample holds one count of this clone. The gene calls are TRBV19 and TRBJ1-5, with a possible D match to TRBD1 (5 bases). Trimming removed 6 bases from V and 4 bases from J, with 10 bases in between. The CDR3 loop spans 13 amino acids. Germline V gene sequence: CDR1 LNHDA, CDR2 SQIVND (reference sequence). CDR3 coding DNA: TGTGCCAGTAGATCGACAGCTAATCAGCCCCAGCATTTT. This codes for CASRSTANQPQHF.

This clone has a handful of counts. The chain uses TRBV5-1 and TRBJ1-1; 8 bases agree with TRBD1. V lost 0 bases to trimming and J lost 7 bases; unmatched junction nucleotides: 2. The CDR3 is 13 residues long. Germline loops: CDR1 SGHRS, CDR2 YFSETQ. In DNA form, the CDR3 reads TGCGCCAGCAGCTTGGACAGGGGGATTGAAGCTTTCTTT. Protein product: CASSLDRGIEAFF.

This sequence joins TRBV5-4 and TRBJ2-5, with D unresolved. The J call may be in error: the DNA end matches TRBJ2-7 better. Germline CDR1 and CDR2: SGHNT and YYREEE (reference sequence). CDR3 length: 13 amino acids. CDR3 in amino acids: CASSLAGRYEQYF. The CDR3 DNA is TGTGCCAGCAGCCTGGCTGGTCGCTACGAGCAGTACTTC.

This clone appeared a few times. The V call is TRBV10-3, the J call TRBJ2-1, with D possibly TRBD2 on 6 matching bases. The germline V gene has CDR1 ENHRY and CDR2 SYGVKD. CDR3 length: 15 amino acids. Trimming shortened V by 4 bases and J by 3 bases, and 13 bases separated the two germline ends. Written as DNA, the CDR3 is TGTGCCATCAGTGGCCCCGCGGACTACTACAATGAGCAGTTCTTC. Protein sequence: CAISGPADYYNEQFF.

J is TRBJ2-3 and V is TRBV27; 9 nucleotides line up with TRBD2. CDR3 length: 19 amino acids. V lost 2 bases to trimming and J lost 5 bases; unmatched junction nucleotides: 17. The V gene's germline CDR1 is MNHEY and CDR2 SMNVEV (reference sequence). In DNA form, the CDR3 reads TGTGCCAGCAGTTTAATTTCCGGGGGGCTAGCGGGGACTTTAGATACGCAGTATTTT. Protein: CASSLISGGLAGTLDTQYF.

The rearrangement joins TRBV29-1 to TRBJ2-1; 9 bases line up with TRBD2. Germline V gene data show CDR1 as SQVTM and CDR2 as ANQGSEA. The CDR3 has 13 amino acids. The V gene end was trimmed by 7 bases and the J gene end by 4 bases; junction bases not matched to a gene: 5. CDR3 nucleotides: TGCAGCGGTCGACTAGCGGCTTACAATGAGCAGTTCTTC. This codes for CSGRLAAYNEQFF.

This chain joins TRBV6-6 and TRBJ2-3; 8 bases are shared with TRBD1. The CDR3 is made up of 15 amino acids. Germline CDR1 reads MNHNY; CDR2 reads SVGAGI (reference sequence). The V segment lost 0 bases and the J segment 1 base; nucleotides outside the gene matches: 0. The CDR3 loop reads CASSYSGQGTDTQYF. The CDR3 DNA reads TGTGCCAGCAGTTACTCGGGACAGGGCACAGATACGCAGTATTTT.

The chain uses TRBV5-1 and TRBJ2-3; 7 nucleotides match TRBD2. Germline CDR1 is SGHRS and CDR2 is YFSETQ. Trimming at V came to 6 bases and at J to 0 bases, leaving 19 bases not matched to a gene. The CDR3 sequence is 19 residues long. CDR3 protein: CASTIGDLGREISTDTQYF. The CDR3 nucleotides are TGCGCCAGCACGATTGGGGATTTAGGGCGGGAGATTAGCACAGATACGCAGTATTTT. Using reference TRBV5-1 and TRBJ2-3 for the parts outside the CDR3, the full variable domain is KAGVTQTPRYLIKTRGQQVTLSCSPISGHRSVSWYQQTPGQGLQFLFEYFSETQRNKGNFPGRFSGRQFSNSRSEMNVSTLELGDSALYLCASTIGDLGREISTDTQYFGPGTRLTVL.

J is TRBJ1-2 and V is TRBV27, with a tentative D call TRBD1 (6 bases). Trimming left V 8 bases short and J 4 bases short, with 14 bases between. Germline V gives CDR1 MNHEY, CDR2 SMNVEV (reference sequence). The CDR3 has 13 amino acids. CDR3 protein: CASGLQGRYGYTF. CDR3 bases: TGTGCCAGCGGGCTACAGGGCCGCTATGGCTACACCTTC.

The J gene is TRBJ2-7, the V gene TRBV2; possibly TRBD1 for D (5 bases). CDR3 length: 12 amino acids. V was clipped by 6 bases and J by 2 bases, with 8 bases between them. Germline V CDR1 and CDR2: SNHLY, FYNNEI. The chain's CDR3 is CASRTVTYEQYF. CDR3 nucleotide sequence: TGTGCCAGCAGGACAGTTACCTACGAGCAGTACTTC.

The chain recombines TRBV11-2 with TRBJ1-1; D remains unclear. Germline assignment: CDR1 SGHAT and CDR2 FQNNGV. The CDR3 runs to 17 residues. The V and J ends lost 4 bases and 0 bases respectively, with 18 bases between them. The CDR3 nucleotides read TGTGCCAGCAGCTCATGGACTAAACTCATCATGAACACTGAAGCTTTCTTT. This sequence encodes CASSSWTKLIMNTEAFF. Together with reference TRBV11-2 and TRBJ1-1, the CDR3 gives the full variable domain: EAGVAQSPRYKIIEKRQSVAFWCNPISGHATLYWYQQILGQGPKLLIQFQNNGVVDDSQLPKDRFSAERLKGVDSTLKIQPAKLEDSAVYLCASSSWTKLIMNTEAFFGQGTRLTVV.

In DNA, the CDR3 is TGTGCCATCAGTGTACTAGCGGGGAGGAATGAGCAGTTCTTC. Protein: CAISVLAGRNEQFF. The rearrangement joins TRBV10-3 to TRBJ2-1; 10 bases line up with TRBD2. The CDR3 extends over 14 amino acids. The germline gives CDR1 ENHRY, CDR2 SYGVKD. V shed 4 bases and J 7 bases; nucleotides not matched to a gene: 4.

This chain connects TRBV5-1 to TRBJ2-3, with 7 bases lining up with TRBD2. With 4 bases clipped from V and 4 bases from J, the junction kept 3 bases outside the gene matches. This CDR3 spans 13 amino acids. The germline gives CDR1 SGHRS, CDR2 YFSETQ. CDR3 residues: CASSRGSPDTQYF. CDR3 nucleotides: TGCGCCAGCAGCCGCGGGAGCCCAGATACGCAGTATTTT.

This clone has just one count. The gene calls are TRBV27 and TRBJ2-7; the D gene is possibly TRBD1 (6 bases). V was cut by 6 bases and J by 7 bases, with 25 bases left in between. This CDR3 is 16 amino acids long. Germline CDR1 reads MNHEY; CDR2 reads SMNVEV (reference sequence). The CDR3 reads CASRPPPGQPEPEQYF. The CDR3 DNA follows: TGTGCCAGCAGGCCCCCTCCGGGACAACCTGAACCTGAGCAGTACTTC.

The rearrangement joins TRBV5-1 to TRBJ1-3, with D tentatively TRBD1 (6 bases). Trimming left V 4 bases short and J 2 bases short, with 16 bases between. The CDR3 length is 16 residues. Germline V gene data show CDR1 as SGHRS and CDR2 as YFSETQ. Here the CDR3 DNA reads TGCGCCAGCAGCGAAAACAGGGCTAACCCTGGAAACACCATATATTTT. It encodes CASSENRANPGNTIYF.

The rearrangement links TRBV2 to TRBJ2-7, with 8 bases identical to TRBD1. J gave up 3 bases and V 5 bases, and 3 bases lay outside the gene matches. This CDR3 spans 13 amino acids. Germline-derived CDR1 and CDR2 are SNHLY and FYNNEI. For the CDR3, the DNA is TGTGCCAGCAGTTCGGACAGGGTCTACGAGCAGTACTTC. Translation: CASSSDRVYEQYF.

The chain combines TRBV6-1 with TRBJ2-4, with 7 bases that match TRBD2. Unmatched junction bases numbered 9, after V lost 8 bases and J lost 2 bases. Germline assignment: CDR1 MNHNS and CDR2 SASEGT. The CDR3 length is 15 residues. DNA for the CDR3: TGTGCCAGCGAACCGGGGGGATTCCCCAAAAACATTCAGTACTTC. Protein sequence: CASEPGGFPKNIQYF.

The chain carries TRBV2 and TRBJ1-5; maybe TRBD1 (5 bases). Germline V gene data show CDR1 as SNHLY and CDR2 as FYNNEI. This CDR3 has 15 residues. V lost 5 bases and J lost 1, with 12 bases in between. The CDR3 here is CASSQQGASNQPQHF. The CDR3 coding sequence is TGTGCCAGCAGTCAGCAGGGCGCGAGCAATCAGCCCCAGCATTTT.

The chain combines TRBV29-1 with TRBJ2-1; D is uncertain. The CDR3 covers 14 residues. V dropped 8 bases and J dropped 0 bases, with 14 bases sitting between them. Germline V lookup: CDR1 SQVTM, CDR2 ANQGSEA. CDR3 DNA: TGCAGCTTTCCTAAGACTGACTCCTACAATGAGCAGTTCTTC. Translated: CSFPKTDSYNEQFF.

This clone was seen only once. V gene TRBV18 combines with J gene TRBJ2-2; D call uncertain. The length of the CDR3 is 16 residues. V dropped 6 bases and J dropped 0 bases, with 14 bases sitting between them. Germline lookup yields CDR1 KGHSH and CDR2 LQKENI. The CDR3 nucleotides are TGTGCCAGCTCCGCTCAGCGTACGACGAACACCGGGGAGCTGTTTTTT. It codes for CASSAQRTTNTGELFF.

There are a few counts of this clone. At the DNA level, this CDR3 is encoded by other sequences in the same sample as well. The V call is TRBV18, the J call TRBJ1-3; possibly TRBD1 for D (6 bases). The CDR3 length is 16 residues. CDR1 and CDR2 (germline): KGHSH, LQKENI. Trimming left V 0 bases short and J 0 bases short, with 9 bases between. The CDR3, as DNA: TGTGCCAGCTCACCACCGCAGGGGAACTCTGGAAACACCATATATTTT. Translating gives CASSPPQGNSGNTIYF.

The rearrangement uses TRBV11-3 and TRBJ1-1, with 10 bases identical to TRBD1. CDR1 and CDR2 from the germline V gene are SGHNT and YENEEA. The J segment lost 6 bases and the V segment lost 0 bases, leaving 1 base of the junction unmatched. The CDR3 runs to 14 residues. CDR3 coding DNA: TGTGCCAGCAGCTTAGACGGACAGGGGGCTGAAGCTTTCTTT. It is translated as CASSLDGQGAEAFF.

The J gene is TRBJ1-5, the V gene TRBV2, with 7 bases lining up with TRBD1. The CDR3 is 16 residues long. Germline CDR1 reads SNHLY; CDR2 reads FYNNEI. The trim removed 6 bases at V and 0 bases at J, leaving 8 bases unmatched. The CDR3 sequence: CASSEQGWHSNQPQHF. CDR3 in DNA: TGTGCCAGCAGCGAACAGGGGTGGCATAGCAATCAGCCCCAGCATTTT.

This clone has just a few counts. This rearrangement joins TRBV10-3 to TRBJ1-1; 9 positions match TRBD1. Unmatched junction bases numbered 8, after V lost 4 bases and J lost 5 bases. This CDR3 has 15 residues. Germline values: CDR1 ENHRY, CDR2 SYGVKD. The CDR3 loop is CAISVTGGIWTEAFF. CDR3 coding DNA: TGTGCCATCAGTGTAACAGGGGGCATCTGGACTGAAGCTTTCTTT.